This T cell receptor (beta chain) was captured in a study of blood T cell repertoires in COVID-19. Study background: Researchers got acute and convalescent COVID-19 samples from the United States, Italy and Spain. T cells, B-cell-depleted T cells, or PBMCs provided the cDNA or gDNA that served as material.

Authors' analysis steps: Counts of nucleated cells, estimated from reference gene primer amplification, were obtained. Clones were read by immunoSEQ multiplex PCR, and TCRdb kept only the in-frame ones, dropping some. That table gives V, J and clone size, and the DNA gave D and trimming. The sample has under 95,000 clones; more than 65% are singletons. From germline, CDR1 is MDHEN and CDR2 SYDVKM. This CDR3 region has 14 residues. V lost 5 bases to trimming and J lost 2 bases, with 13 bases between them. The J gene is TRBJ2-7, the V gene TRBV28; D remains ambiguous. The sequenced sample consisted of peripheral blood. The receptor was isolated from a man in his forties or fifties with acute or convalescent COVID-19. Here the CDR3 reads CASSEPGSTYEQYF. The CDR3 bases are TGTGCCAGCAGTGAACCTGGCTCAACCTACGAGCAGTACTTC.